Here is one TCR beta chain with its context. Antigen: not known. This sample was taken from a study of blood T cells in healthy people across ages. It was with a sample-barcoded 5' primer and a J-beta primer mix that a second PCR of roughly 7 to 12 cycles was run. One entry per CDR3 protein, called by TCRdb with MiXCR from the 5' RACE reads. Seen here are roughly 680,000 distinct CDR3 sequences, over 40% observed once, and the top ten hold 13%. CDR3 length equals 14 residues. Trimming shortened V by 1 base and J by 4 bases, and 10 bases separated the two germline ends. General study findings and limits: Observed TCR beta diversity per million T cells went down as age went up. This fall followed a roughly linear course with age. It was the long-lived donors that had more naive CD4+ cells and higher diversity than aged donors.

The TCR comes from a woman of 80 years or more in good health. This chain connects TRBV12-3 or TRBV12-4 to TRBJ1-2; D is possibly TRBD1 (6 bases). Sequenced input: blood. In nucleotides, the CDR3 is TGTGCCAGCAGTTTAGTTGGGGGCACCTATGGCTACACCTTC. It codes for CASSLVGGTYGYTF.